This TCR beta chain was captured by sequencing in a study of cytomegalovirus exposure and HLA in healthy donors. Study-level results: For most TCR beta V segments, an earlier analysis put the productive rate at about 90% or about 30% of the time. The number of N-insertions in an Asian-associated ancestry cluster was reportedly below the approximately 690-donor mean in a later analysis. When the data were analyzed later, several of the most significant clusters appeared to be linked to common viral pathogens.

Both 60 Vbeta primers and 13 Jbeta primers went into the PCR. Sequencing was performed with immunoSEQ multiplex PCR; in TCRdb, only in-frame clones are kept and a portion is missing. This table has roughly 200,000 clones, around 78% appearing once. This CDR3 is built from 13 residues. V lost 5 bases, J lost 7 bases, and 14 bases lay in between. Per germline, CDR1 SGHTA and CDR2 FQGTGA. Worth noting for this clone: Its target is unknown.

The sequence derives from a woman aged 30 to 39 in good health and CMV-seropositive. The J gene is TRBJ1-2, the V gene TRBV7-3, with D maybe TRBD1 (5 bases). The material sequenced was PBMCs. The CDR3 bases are TGTGCCAGCAGCCTGGCGTGGGGGGTTGGCTACACCTTC. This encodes CASSLAWGVGYTF.